A selection of T cell receptor beta chains follows, all from one sample in a study of patients and donors after allogeneic stem cell transplantation. TCRdb used MiXCR to reprocess the RT-PCR reads, holding one entry per CDR3 protein. Of approximately 200,000 distinct CDR3 sequences in the sample, 12% to 15% were seen once. Sequencing used blood, either unsorted or a sorted T cell fraction (not recorded which). These receptors originate from a human donor who was either an allogeneic HSCT recipient or a stem cell or donor lymphocyte infusion donor (not recorded which). It is not recorded whose cells these are; they may come from a transplant donor. Each CDR3 is given without its conserved first and last residue. The order of the fields is V gene, D gene, CDR3 protein. A D gene is named only where the DNA matches it firmly.

>TRBV12-3/TRBV12-4|TRBD1
ASSPRTGGYSGANVLT
>TRBV12-3/TRBV12-4|.
ASSLGPRISGNTIY
>TRBV5-4|.
ASSLWSSYEQY
>TRBV5-6|TRBD1
ASSKDRGMQTQY
>TRBV6-1|TRBD2
ASSEILAGGTDTQY
>TRBV25-1|.
ASSEYDEQY
>TRBV12-3/TRBV12-4|TRBD2
ASSFTSGSATDTQY
>TRBV7-9|.
ASSLGAKETQY
>TRBV24-1|.
ATSDPALGSSSNEQF
>TRBV6-5|.
ASSSMNTEAF
>TRBV5-1|TRBD2
ASSEGTSGYNEQF
>TRBV20-1|TRBD1
SARRGQGASGYT
>TRBV6-1|.
ASSGPGRGGNSPLH
>TRBV7-8|.
ASSPRGGPYGYT
>TRBV4-1|TRBD2
ASSPVGLVPNGELF
>TRBV25-1|TRBD2
ASSPGLAVTYEQY
>TRBV20-1|TRBD2
SASLSGGQETQY
>TRBV5-6|TRBD1
ASSTGTVREY
>TRBV20-1|.
SARVEASPNYGYT
>TRBV6-1|TRBD1
ASSTVGDRGVYGYT
>TRBV9|TRBD1
ASSVTEGAVGTEAF
>TRBV6-2/TRBV6-3|TRBD2
ASSSPSGGSFGETQY
>TRBV28|.
ACRLSKGEGSYEQY
>TRBV7-2|TRBD2
ASSQSGLAFSETQY
>TRBV28|.
ASSLVRTSQY
>TRBV4-2|TRBD1
ASSQETGVGRDTQY